This T cell receptor (beta chain) was recorded in a study of cytomegalovirus exposure and HLA in healthy donors. The CDR3 totals 17 residues. In germline, CDR1 is PRHDT, CDR2 FYEKMQ (reference sequence). V gave up 5 bases and J gave up 3 bases; unmatched junction bases: 14. The PCR used 60 Vbeta and 13 Jbeta primers. Original processing notes: A later analysis tallied some 80 million unique TCR beta chains, about 12 million of them shared. Libraries were prepared by immunoSEQ multiplex PCR; TCRdb keeps only in-frame clonotypes and omits some of them. V and J calls and clone size are given by that table; D and trimming were obtained from the DNA. The table lists 85,000 to 110,000 clones, roughly three quarters of them singletons.

Sequenced sample: PBMCs. This clonotype was obtained from a woman in her late teens or twenties in good health and CMV-seropositive. This chain uses TRBV13 with TRBJ2-7; 9 bases are shared with TRBD2. As DNA, the CDR3 is TGTGCCAGCAGCGCCAGTGGAGTTGGCGGGAGGGTCTACGAGCAGTACTTC. Its translation: CASSASGVGGRVYEQYF.